This T cell receptor (beta chain) derives from a study of chemoradiotherapy in HPV16-positive cancers. Findings and caveats of the study: Candidate HPV-specific clones and E7-related TCR motifs grew in tumor during treatment. The functional HPV-specific definition rests on just a couple of HPV16-positive patients. For HPV16-positive patients, expanding HPV-responsive T cells associated with longer recurrence-free survival.

Comments on this clone: What it binds is unknown.

Profiled with immunoSEQ multiplex PCR; TCRdb holds only in-frame clones, not every one. The table lists about 25,000 clones, over 85% of them singletons. Over chemoradiotherapy, repertoires were sampled more than once. Germline values: CDR1 SGHDT, CDR2 YYEEEE. Trimming left V 1 base short and J 3 bases short, with 13 bases between. CDR3 length: 15 residues. This clonotype was sampled from a human donor with HPV-associated anogenital cancer. Sequencing used blood, obtained from a patient who underwent chemoradiotherapy. The chain combines TRBV5-6 with TRBJ1-1, with a tentative D call TRBD1 (6 bases). DNA of the CDR3: TGTGCCAGCAGCTTGTTGGTAGGGGGATACACTGAAGCTTTCTTT. Its protein is CASSLLVGGYTEAFF.